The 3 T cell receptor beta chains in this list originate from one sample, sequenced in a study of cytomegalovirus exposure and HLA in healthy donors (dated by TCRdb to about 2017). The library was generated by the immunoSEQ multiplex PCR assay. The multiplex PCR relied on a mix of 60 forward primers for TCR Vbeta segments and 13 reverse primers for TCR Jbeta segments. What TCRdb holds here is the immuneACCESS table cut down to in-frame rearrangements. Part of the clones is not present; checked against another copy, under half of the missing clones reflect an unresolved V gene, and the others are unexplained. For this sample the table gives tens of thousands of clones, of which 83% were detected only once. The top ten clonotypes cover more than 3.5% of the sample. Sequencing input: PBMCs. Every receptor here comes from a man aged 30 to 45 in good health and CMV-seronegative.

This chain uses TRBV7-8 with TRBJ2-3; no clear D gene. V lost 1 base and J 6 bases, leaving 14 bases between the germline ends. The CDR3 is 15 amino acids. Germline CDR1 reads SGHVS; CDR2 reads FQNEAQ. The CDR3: CASSLVGPARDTQYF. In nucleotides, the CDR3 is TGTGCCAGCAGCTTAGTTGGGCCGGCCAGGGATACGCAGTATTTT. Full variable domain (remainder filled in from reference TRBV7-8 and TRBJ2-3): GAGVSQSPRYKVAKRGQDVALRCDPISGHVSLFWYQQALGQGPEFLTYFQNEAQLDKSGLPSDRFFAERPEGSVSTLKIQRTQQEDSAVYLCASSLVGPARDTQYFGPGTRLTVL.

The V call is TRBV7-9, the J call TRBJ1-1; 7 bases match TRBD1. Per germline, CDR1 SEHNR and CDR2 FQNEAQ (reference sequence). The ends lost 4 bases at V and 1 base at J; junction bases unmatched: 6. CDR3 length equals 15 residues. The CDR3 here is CASSYRQGWNTEAFF. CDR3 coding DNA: TGTGCCAGCAGCTACCGACAGGGATGGAACACTGAAGCTTTCTTT.

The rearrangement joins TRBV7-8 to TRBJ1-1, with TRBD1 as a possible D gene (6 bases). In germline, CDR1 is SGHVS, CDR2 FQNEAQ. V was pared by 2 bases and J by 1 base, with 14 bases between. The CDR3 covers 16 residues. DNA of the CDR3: TGTGCCAGCAGCTTAAGAACGGGGACACCGAACACTGAAGCTTTCTTT. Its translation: CASSLRTGTPNTEAFF.